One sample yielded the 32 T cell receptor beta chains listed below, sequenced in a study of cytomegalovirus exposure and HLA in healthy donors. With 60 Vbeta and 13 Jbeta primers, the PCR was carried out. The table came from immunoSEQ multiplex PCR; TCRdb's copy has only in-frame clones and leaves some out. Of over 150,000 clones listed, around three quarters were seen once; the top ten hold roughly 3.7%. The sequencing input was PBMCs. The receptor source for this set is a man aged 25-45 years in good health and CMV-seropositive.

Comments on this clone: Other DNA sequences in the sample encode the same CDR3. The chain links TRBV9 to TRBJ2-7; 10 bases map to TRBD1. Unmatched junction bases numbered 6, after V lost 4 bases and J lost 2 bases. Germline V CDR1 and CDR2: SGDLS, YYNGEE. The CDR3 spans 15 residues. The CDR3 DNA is TGTGCCAGCAGCCCTTCCGGGACAGGGGCCTACGAGCAGTACTTC. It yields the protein CASSPSGTGAYEQYF.

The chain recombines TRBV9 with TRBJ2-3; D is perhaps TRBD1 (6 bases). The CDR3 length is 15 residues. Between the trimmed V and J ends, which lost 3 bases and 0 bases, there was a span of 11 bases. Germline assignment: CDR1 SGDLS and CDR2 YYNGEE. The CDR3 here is CASSAGVASTDTQYF. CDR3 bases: TGTGCCAGCAGCGCAGGGGTAGCCAGCACAGATACGCAGTATTTT.

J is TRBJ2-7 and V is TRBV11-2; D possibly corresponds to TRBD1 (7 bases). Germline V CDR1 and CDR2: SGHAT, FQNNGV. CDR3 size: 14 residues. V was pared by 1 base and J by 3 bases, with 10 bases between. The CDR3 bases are TGTGCCAGCAGCTTAGGGCAGGGGGGCTACGAGCAGTACTTC. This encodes CASSLGQGGYEQYF. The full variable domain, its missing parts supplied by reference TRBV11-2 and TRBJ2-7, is EAGVAQSPRYKIIEKRQSVAFWCNPISGHATLYWYQQILGQGPKLLIQFQNNGVVDDSQLPKDRFSAERLKGVDSTLKIQPAKLEDSAVYLCASSLGQGGYEQYFGPGTRLTVT.

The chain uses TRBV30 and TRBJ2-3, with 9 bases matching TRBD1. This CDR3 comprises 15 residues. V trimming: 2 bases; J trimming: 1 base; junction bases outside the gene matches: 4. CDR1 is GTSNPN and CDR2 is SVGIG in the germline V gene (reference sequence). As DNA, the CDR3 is TGTGCCTGGAGTTTTTGGACAGGGGGCACAGATACGCAGTATTTT. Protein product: CAWSFWTGGTDTQYF. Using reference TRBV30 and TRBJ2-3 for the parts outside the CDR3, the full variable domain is SQTIHQWPATLVQPVGSPLSLECTVEGTSNPNLYWYRQAAGRGLQLLFYSVGIGQISSEVPQNLSASRPQDRQFILSSKKLLLSDSGFYLCAWSFWTGGTDTQYFGPGTRLTVL.

In DNA form, the CDR3 reads TGTGCCAGCAGAAAAGAAGGGGGGAACACCGGGGAGCTGTTTTTT. Protein: CASRKEGGNTGELFF. The chain carries TRBV2 and TRBJ2-2; perhaps TRBD1 as D (6 bases). Per the germline V gene, CDR1 is SNHLY and CDR2 is FYNNEI. The length of the CDR3 is 15 residues. V lost 6 bases and J 1 base, leaving 12 bases between the germline ends.

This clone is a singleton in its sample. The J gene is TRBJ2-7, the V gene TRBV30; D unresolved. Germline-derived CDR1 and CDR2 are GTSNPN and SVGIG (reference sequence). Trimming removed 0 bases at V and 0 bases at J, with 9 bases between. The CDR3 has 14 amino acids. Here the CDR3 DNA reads TGTGCCTGGAGTGTAAGTCACAACTCCTACGAGCAGTACTTC. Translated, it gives CAWSVSHNSYEQYF.

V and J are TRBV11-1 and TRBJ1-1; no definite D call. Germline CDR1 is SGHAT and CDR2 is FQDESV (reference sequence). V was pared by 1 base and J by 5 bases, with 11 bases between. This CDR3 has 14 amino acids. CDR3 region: CASSLDPPGTEAFF. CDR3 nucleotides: TGTGCCAGCAGCTTAGACCCCCCGGGGACTGAAGCTTTCTTT.

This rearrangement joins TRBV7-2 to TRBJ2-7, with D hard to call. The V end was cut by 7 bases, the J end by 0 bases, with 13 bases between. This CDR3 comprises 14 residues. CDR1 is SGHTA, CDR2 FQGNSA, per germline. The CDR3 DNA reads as TGTGCCAGCACCCAAGGTGGCGGCTCCTACGAGCAGTACTTC. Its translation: CASTQGGGSYEQYF.

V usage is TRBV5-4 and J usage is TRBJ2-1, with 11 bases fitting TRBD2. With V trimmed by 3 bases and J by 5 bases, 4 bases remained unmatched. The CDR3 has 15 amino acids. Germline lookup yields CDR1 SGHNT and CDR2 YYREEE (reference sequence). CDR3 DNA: TGTGCCAGCAGCTATGGGGGACTAGCGGACAATGAGCAGTTCTTC. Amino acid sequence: CASSYGGLADNEQFF.

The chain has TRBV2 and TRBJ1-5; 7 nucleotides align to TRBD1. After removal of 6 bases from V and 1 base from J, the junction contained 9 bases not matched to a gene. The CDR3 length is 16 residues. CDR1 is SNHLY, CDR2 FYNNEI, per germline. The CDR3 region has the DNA TGTGCCAGCAGGCCCCACAGGGGTGCAAGCAATCAGCCCCAGCATTTT. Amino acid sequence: CASRPHRGASNQPQHF.

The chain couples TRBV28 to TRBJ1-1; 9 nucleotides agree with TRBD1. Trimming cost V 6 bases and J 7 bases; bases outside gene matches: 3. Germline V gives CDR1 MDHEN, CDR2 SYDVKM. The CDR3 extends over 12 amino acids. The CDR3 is CASRQGAGEAFF. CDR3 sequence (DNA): TGTGCCAGCAGACAGGGGGCGGGTGAAGCTTTCTTT.

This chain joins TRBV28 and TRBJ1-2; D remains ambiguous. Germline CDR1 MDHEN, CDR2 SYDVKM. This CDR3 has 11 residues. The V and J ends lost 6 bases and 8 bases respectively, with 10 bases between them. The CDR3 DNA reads TGTGCCAGCAGCTCTAGACCCGGCTACACCTTC. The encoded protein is CASSSRPGYTF.

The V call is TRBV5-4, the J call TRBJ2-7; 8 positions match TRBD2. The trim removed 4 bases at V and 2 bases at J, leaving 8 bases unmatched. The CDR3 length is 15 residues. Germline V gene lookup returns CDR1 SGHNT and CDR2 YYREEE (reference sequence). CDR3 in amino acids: CASSLETSVPYEQYF. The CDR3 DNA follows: TGTGCCAGCAGCCTGGAGACTAGCGTCCCCTACGAGCAGTACTTC. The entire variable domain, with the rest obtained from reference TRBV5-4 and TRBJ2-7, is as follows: ETGVTQSPTHLIKTRGQQVTLRCSSQSGHNTVSWYQQALGQGPQFIFQYYREEENGRGNFPPRFSGLQFPNYSSELNVNALELDDSALYLCASSLETSVPYEQYFGPGTRLTVT.

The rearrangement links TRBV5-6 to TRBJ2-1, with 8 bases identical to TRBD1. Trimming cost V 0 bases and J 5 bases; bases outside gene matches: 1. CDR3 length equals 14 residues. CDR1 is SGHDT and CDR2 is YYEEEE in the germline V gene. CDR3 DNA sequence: TGTGCCAGCAGCTTGGAGGACAGGGACAATGAGCAGTTCTTC. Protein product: CASSLEDRDNEQFF.

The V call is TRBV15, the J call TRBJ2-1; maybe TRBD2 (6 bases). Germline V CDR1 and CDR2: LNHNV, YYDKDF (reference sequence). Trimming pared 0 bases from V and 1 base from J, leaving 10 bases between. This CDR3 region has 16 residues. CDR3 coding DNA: TGTGCCACCAGCAGAGATAAGGCGGGGTCCTACAATGAGCAGTTCTTC. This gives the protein CATSRDKAGSYNEQFF.

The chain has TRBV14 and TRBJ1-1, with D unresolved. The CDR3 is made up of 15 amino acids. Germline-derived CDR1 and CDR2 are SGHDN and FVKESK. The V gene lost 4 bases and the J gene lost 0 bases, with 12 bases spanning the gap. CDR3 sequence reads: CASSRQRSMNTEAFF. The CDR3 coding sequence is TGTGCCAGCAGCCGTCAAAGGAGTATGAACACTGAAGCTTTCTTT.

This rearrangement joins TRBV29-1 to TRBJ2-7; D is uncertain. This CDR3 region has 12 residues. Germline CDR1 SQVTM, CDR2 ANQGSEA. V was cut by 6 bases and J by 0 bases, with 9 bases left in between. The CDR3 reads CSVYTSSYEQYF. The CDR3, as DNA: TGCAGCGTGTATACAAGCTCCTACGAGCAGTACTTC.

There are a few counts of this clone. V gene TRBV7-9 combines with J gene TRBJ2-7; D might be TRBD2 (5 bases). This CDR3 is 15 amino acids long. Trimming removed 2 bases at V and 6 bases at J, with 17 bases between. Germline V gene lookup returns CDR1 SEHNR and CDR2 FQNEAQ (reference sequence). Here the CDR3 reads CASSLSLNQGSEQYF. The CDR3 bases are TGTGCCAGCAGCTTATCACTGAACCAAGGGAGCGAGCAGTACTTC. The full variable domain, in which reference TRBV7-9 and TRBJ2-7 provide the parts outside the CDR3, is DTGVSQNPRHKITKRGQNVTFRCDPISEHNRLYWYRQTLGQGPEFLTYFQNEAQLEKSRLLSDRFSAERPKGSFSTLEIQRTEQGDSAMYLCASSLSLNQGSEQYFGPGTRLTVT.

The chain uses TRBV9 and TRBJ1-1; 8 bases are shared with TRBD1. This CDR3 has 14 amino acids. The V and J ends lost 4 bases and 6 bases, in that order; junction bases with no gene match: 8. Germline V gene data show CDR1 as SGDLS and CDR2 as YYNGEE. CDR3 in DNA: TGTGCCAGCAGCCCATATGGACAGGGCTCTGAAGCTTTCTTT. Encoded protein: CASSPYGQGSEAFF.

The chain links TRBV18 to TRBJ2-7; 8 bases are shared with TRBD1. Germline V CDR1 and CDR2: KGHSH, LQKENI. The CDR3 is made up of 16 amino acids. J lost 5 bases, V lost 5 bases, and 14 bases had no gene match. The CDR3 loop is CASSLKGTGGFDEQYF. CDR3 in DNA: TGTGCCAGCTCATTAAAAGGAACAGGGGGGTTTGACGAGCAGTACTTC.

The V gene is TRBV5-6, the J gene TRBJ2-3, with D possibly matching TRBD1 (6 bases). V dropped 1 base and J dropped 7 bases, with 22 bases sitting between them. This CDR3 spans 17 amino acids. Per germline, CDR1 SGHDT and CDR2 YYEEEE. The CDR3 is CASSLSQAGVQRNTQYF. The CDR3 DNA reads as TGTGCCAGCAGCTTGAGTCAGGCAGGGGTTCAGCGGAATACGCAGTATTTT.

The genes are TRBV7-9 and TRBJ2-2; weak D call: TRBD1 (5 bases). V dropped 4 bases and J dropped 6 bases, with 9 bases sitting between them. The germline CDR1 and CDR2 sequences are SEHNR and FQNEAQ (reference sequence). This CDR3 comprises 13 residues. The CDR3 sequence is CASSSRGAGELFF. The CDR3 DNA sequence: TGTGCCAGCAGCTCAAGGGGTGCCGGGGAGCTGTTTTTT.

The CDR3 nucleotides are TGTGCCAGCAGTTTGGGAGGGACCGAGCAGTACTTC. Protein sequence: CASSLGGTEQYF. The chain couples TRBV28 to TRBJ2-7; TRBD2 agrees at 7 bases. CDR1 MDHEN and CDR2 SYDVKM come from the germline V gene. The V and J ends lost 3 bases and 6 bases, in that order; junction bases with no gene match: 2. The CDR3 contains 12 residues.

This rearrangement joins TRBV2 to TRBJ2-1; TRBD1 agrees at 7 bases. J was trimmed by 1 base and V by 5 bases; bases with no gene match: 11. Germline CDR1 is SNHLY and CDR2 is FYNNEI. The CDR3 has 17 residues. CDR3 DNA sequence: TGTGCCAGCAGTTTTATCCCCGGGACAGCTTCCTACAATGAGCAGTTCTTC. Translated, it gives CASSFIPGTASYNEQFF.

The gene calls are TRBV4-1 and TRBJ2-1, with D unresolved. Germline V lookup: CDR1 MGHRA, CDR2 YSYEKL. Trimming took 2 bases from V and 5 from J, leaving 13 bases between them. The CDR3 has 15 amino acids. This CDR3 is CASSQPLTLHNEQFF. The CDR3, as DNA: TGCGCCAGCAGCCAACCGTTAACTCTCCACAATGAGCAGTTCTTC.

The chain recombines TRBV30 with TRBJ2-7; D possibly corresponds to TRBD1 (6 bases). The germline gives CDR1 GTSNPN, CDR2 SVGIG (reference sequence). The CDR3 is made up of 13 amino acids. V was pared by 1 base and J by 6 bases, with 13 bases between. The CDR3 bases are TGTGCCTGGAGTGGTCAGGGGATGGGCGAGCAGTACTTC. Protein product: CAWSGQGMGEQYF.

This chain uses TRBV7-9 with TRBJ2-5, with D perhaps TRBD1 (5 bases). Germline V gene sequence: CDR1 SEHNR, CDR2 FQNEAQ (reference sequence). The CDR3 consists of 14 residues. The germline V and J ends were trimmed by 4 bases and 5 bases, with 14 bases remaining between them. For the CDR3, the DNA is TGTGCCAGCAGCTCAAGTAGGGGTGAGGAGACCCAGTACTTC. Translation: CASSSSRGEETQYF. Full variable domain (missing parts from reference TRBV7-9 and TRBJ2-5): DTGVSQNPRHKITKRGQNVTFRCDPISEHNRLYWYRQTLGQGPEFLTYFQNEAQLEKSRLLSDRFSAERPKGSFSTLEIQRTEQGDSAMYLCASSSSRGEETQYFGPGTRLLVL.

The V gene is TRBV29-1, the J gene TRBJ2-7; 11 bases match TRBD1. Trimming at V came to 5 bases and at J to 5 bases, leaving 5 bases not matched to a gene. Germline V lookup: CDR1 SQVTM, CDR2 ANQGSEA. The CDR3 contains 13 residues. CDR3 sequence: CSVRTGGIDEQYF. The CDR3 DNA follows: TGCAGCGTTCGGACAGGGGGCATCGACGAGCAGTACTTC.

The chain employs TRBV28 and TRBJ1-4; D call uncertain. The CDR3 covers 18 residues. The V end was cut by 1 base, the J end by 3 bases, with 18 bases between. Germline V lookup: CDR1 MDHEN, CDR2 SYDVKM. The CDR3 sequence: CASSLYPGSTDPNEKLFF. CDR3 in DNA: TGTGCCAGCAGTTTATACCCAGGATCCACCGATCCTAATGAAAAACTGTTTTTT.

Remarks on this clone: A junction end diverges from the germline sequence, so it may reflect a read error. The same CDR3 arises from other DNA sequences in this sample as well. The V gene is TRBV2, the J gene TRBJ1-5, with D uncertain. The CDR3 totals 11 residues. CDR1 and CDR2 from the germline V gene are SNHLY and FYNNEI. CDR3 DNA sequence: TGCGCCAGCGGCTGGAATCAGCCCCAGCATTTT. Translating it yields CASGWNQPQHF.

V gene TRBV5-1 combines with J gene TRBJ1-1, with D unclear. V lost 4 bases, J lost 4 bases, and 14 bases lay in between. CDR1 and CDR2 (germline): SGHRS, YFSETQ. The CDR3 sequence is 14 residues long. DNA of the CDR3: TGCGCCAGCAGCCCCCGCGCGTCGGTCACTGAAGCTTTCTTT. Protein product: CASSPRASVTEAFF.

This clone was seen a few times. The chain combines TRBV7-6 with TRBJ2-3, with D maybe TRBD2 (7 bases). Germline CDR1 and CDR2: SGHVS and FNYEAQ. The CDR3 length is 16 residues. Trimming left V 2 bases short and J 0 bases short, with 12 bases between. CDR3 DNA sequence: TGTGCCAGCAGCTTACCGGCGGGGGCCAGCACAGATACGCAGTATTTT. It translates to CASSLPAGASTDTQYF.